The 24 T cell receptor beta chains presented below share a single source sample, sequenced in a study of blood T cell repertoires in COVID-19. The repertoire was sequenced with immunoSEQ multiplex PCR; TCRdb's copy has only in-frame clones and lacks some. The repertoire holds about 150,000 clones, with 75% to 85% as singletons. Specimen: peripheral blood. These receptors originate from a woman between 45 and 60 years old with acute or convalescent COVID-19.

The V call is TRBV2, the J call TRBJ2-3; no reliable D call. The CDR3 runs to 14 residues. Trimming removed 1 base from V and 0 bases from J, with 5 bases in between. The germline V gene encodes CDR1 SNHLY and CDR2 FYNNEI. The CDR3 is CASSEVLSTDTQYF. As DNA, the CDR3 is TGTGCCAGCAGTGAAGTATTAAGCACAGATACGCAGTATTTT. The whole variable domain, remainder taken from reference TRBV2 and TRBJ2-3, is EPEVTQTPSHQVTQMGQEVILRCVPISNHLYFYWYRQILGQKVEFLVSFYNNEISEKSEIFDDQFSVERPDGSNFTLKIRSTKLEDSAMYFCASSEVLSTDTQYFGPGTRLTVL.

This clone was observed at least ten times. This chain joins TRBV6-1 and TRBJ2-7; 9 bases align to TRBD1. The CDR3 totals 15 residues. V lost 3 bases to trimming and J lost 6 bases; unmatched junction nucleotides: 9. CDR1 is MNHNS and CDR2 is SASEGT in the germline V gene. CDR3 in DNA: TGTGCCAGCAGTGAGCTCCGGGACAGGGTGTTCGAGCAGTACTTC. As protein: CASSELRDRVFEQYF.

The V and J genes are TRBV5-1 and TRBJ1-4; TRBD1 aligns across 10 bases. The germline gives CDR1 SGHRS, CDR2 YFSETQ. The J segment lost 9 bases and the V segment lost 0 bases, leaving 2 bases of the junction unmatched. CDR3 length: 14 residues. CDR3 residues: CASSLGTGGKKLFF. In DNA, the CDR3 is TGCGCCAGCAGCTTGGGGACAGGGGGAAAAAAACTGTTTTTT.

This CDR3 reads CASRPRTGPNTIYF. In DNA, the CDR3 is TGTGCCAGCAGACCTCGGACAGGTCCTAACACCATATATTTT. This chain uses TRBV6-5 with TRBJ1-3; the match to TRBD1 covers 7 bases. Trimming at V came to 6 bases and at J to 7 bases, leaving 9 bases not matched to a gene. The CDR3 extends over 14 amino acids. The germline CDR1 and CDR2 sequences are MNHEY and SVGAGI.

The chain is built from TRBV7-8 and TRBJ1-1; D call uncertain. Trimming cost V 1 base and J 6 bases, with 6 bases left between them. Germline V gene sequence: CDR1 SGHVS, CDR2 FQNEAQ. This CDR3 region has 12 residues. The CDR3 DNA follows: TGTGCCAGCAGCTTAGTGAGCTCTGAAGCTTTCTTT. It encodes CASSLVSSEAFF.

The chain uses TRBV7-7 and TRBJ2-7; the D gene is possibly TRBD1 (6 bases). Germline V CDR1 and CDR2: SSHAT, FNYEAQ (reference sequence). Trimming took off 0 bases at V and 0 bases at J, with 15 bases between the two ends. The CDR3 is 17 amino acids. Written as DNA, the CDR3 is TGTGCCAGCAGCTTAGCCCACCCTCAGGGGAGCTCCTACGAGCAGTACTTC. It encodes CASSLAHPQGSSYEQYF. Combining the CDR3 with reference TRBV7-7 and TRBJ2-7 gives the whole variable domain GAGVSQSPRYKVTKRGQDVTLRCDPISSHATLYWYQQALGQGPEFLTYFNYEAQPDKSGLPSDRFSAERPEGSISTLTIQRTEQRDSAMYRCASSLAHPQGSSYEQYFGPGTRLTVT.

V gene TRBV5-4 combines with J gene TRBJ1-2, with 8 bases that match TRBD1. J lost 0 bases, V lost 4 bases, and 8 bases had no gene match. There are 16 residues in the CDR3. CDR1 SGHNT and CDR2 YYREEE come from the germline V gene (reference sequence). The CDR3 protein is CASSQDRAQANYGYTF. CDR3 coding DNA: TGTGCCAGCAGCCAGGACAGGGCCCAAGCTAACTATGGCTACACCTTC.

J is TRBJ1-1 and V is TRBV27; no clear D gene. CDR1 is MNHEY, CDR2 SMNVEV, per germline (reference sequence). CDR3 size: 13 residues. Deletions cut 4 bases from V and 1 base from J, with 7 bases between. The CDR3 sequence is CASSYAGNTEAFF. The CDR3 nucleotides read TGTGCCAGCAGTTACGCGGGGAACACTGAAGCTTTCTTT.

J is TRBJ2-5 and V is TRBV5-1; unclear D gene. The CDR3 spans 14 residues. Trimming cost V 0 bases and J 2 bases, with 8 bases left between them. Germline assignment: CDR1 SGHRS and CDR2 YFSETQ. As DNA, the CDR3 is TGCGCCAGCAGCTTGGAAGGCGGTCAAGAGACCCAGTACTTC. Translating it yields CASSLEGGQETQYF. Together with reference TRBV5-1 and TRBJ2-5, the CDR3 gives the full variable domain: KAGVTQTPRYLIKTRGQQVTLSCSPISGHRSVSWYQQTPGQGLQFLFEYFSETQRNKGNFPGRFSGRQFSNSRSEMNVSTLELGDSALYLCASSLEGGQETQYFGPGTRLLVL.

The chain joins TRBV4-2 to TRBJ1-1, with a possible D match to TRBD1 (6 bases). This CDR3 region has 16 residues. Germline CDR1 LGHNA, CDR2 YNFKEQ. V was cut by 3 bases and J by 5 bases, with 19 bases left in between. The CDR3 loop is CASSQDGGGRWTEAFF. CDR3 coding DNA: TGTGCCAGCAGCCAGGATGGGGGCGGGAGGTGGACTGAAGCTTTCTTT.

The chain uses TRBV5-1 and TRBJ2-6; 7 bases line up with TRBD1. Germline V gene lookup returns CDR1 SGHRS and CDR2 YFSETQ. There are 18 residues in the CDR3. V shed 3 bases, J shed 0 bases, and the junction held 9 bases outside the gene matches. The CDR3 nucleotides are TGCGCCAGCAGCTCGGCCGGGACAGTTTCCTCTGGGGCCAACGTCCTGACTTTC. Protein product: CASSSAGTVSSGANVLTF.

The chain couples TRBV4-1 to TRBJ2-3; maybe TRBD2 (6 bases). V dropped 0 bases and J dropped 5 bases, with 12 bases sitting between them. The length of the CDR3 is 15 residues. Germline assignment: CDR1 MGHRA and CDR2 YSYEKL. The chain's CDR3 is CASSQDVDYRDTQYF. Here the CDR3 DNA reads TGCGCCAGCAGCCAAGATGTGGACTATAGAGATACGCAGTATTTT.

This clone was seen just once. J is TRBJ1-4 and V is TRBV7-9; D remains unclear. V lost 1 base to trimming and J lost 4 bases, with 7 bases between them. CDR1 SEHNR and CDR2 FQNEAQ come from the germline V gene (reference sequence). The CDR3 has 14 residues. The CDR3 region has the DNA TGTGCCAGCAGCTTAGGCGGGATTAATGAAAAACTGTTTTTT. Its protein is CASSLGGINEKLFF.

The V call is TRBV7-2, the J call TRBJ2-1; 8 bases are shared with TRBD1. The ends lost 3 bases at V and 8 bases at J; junction bases unmatched: 12. There are 16 residues in the CDR3. Germline CDR1 reads SGHTA; CDR2 reads FQGNSA. The CDR3 region is CASSFLPQGAAHEQFF. CDR3 sequence (DNA): TGTGCCAGCAGCTTTCTACCCCAGGGGGCGGCCCATGAGCAGTTCTTC.

V is TRBV2 and J is TRBJ1-6; D might be TRBD1 (6 bases). With 8 bases removed from V and 5 bases from J, the gap between germline ends came to 19 bases. The germline gives CDR1 SNHLY, CDR2 FYNNEI. The CDR3 extends over 16 amino acids. The CDR3 sequence is CASALQGLGDNSPLHF. The CDR3, as DNA: TGTGCCAGCGCCCTTCAGGGGTTGGGCGATAATTCACCCCTCCACTTT.

The chain employs TRBV5-4 and TRBJ1-1; perhaps TRBD1 as D (6 bases). Germline-derived CDR1 and CDR2 are SGHNT and YYREEE (reference sequence). This CDR3 has 15 residues. With 4 bases removed from V and 0 bases from J, the gap between germline ends came to 13 bases. The chain's CDR3 is CASSDQGSMNTEAFF. The CDR3 DNA sequence: TGTGCCAGCAGCGACCAGGGGTCTATGAACACTGAAGCTTTCTTT.

The CDR3 sequence is CASSKTFIYQPQHF. The CDR3 DNA sequence: TGTGCCAGCAGTAAGACATTTATTTATCAGCCCCAGCATTTT. The chain couples TRBV6-2 or TRBV6-3 to TRBJ1-5, with D uncertain. Per germline, CDR1 MNHEY and CDR2 SVGEGT. CDR3 length: 14 amino acids. V gave up 5 bases and J gave up 5 bases, with 13 bases separating them.

This rearrangement joins TRBV7-2 to TRBJ2-7; TRBD2 matches at 8 bases. This CDR3 spans 15 amino acids. J was trimmed by 4 bases and V by 2 bases; bases with no gene match: 7. The V gene's germline CDR1 is SGHTA and CDR2 FQGNSA. DNA of the CDR3: TGTGCCAGCAGCTTAAGCGGGGGCCTCTATTACGAGCAGTACTTC. This codes for CASSLSGGLYYEQYF.

This clone was observed a single time. DNA for the CDR3: TGTGCCAGCCCTGGGGAGGGGTTCGCGACCCAGTACTTC. This sequence encodes CASPGEGFATQYF. This chain links TRBV2 with TRBJ2-5; 7 nucleotides line up with TRBD2. The junction had 10 bases not matched to a gene; V was cut back by 8 bases and J by 7 bases. The CDR3 runs 13 residues. CDR1 is SNHLY, CDR2 FYNNEI, per germline.

In nucleotides, the CDR3 is TGTGCCAGTAGCTTGAGGTATGGCAGGGGGCTTGGCGGCACTGAAGCTTTCTTT. It translates to CASSLRYGRGLGGTEAFF. The chain joins TRBV19 to TRBJ1-1, with TRBD1 matching 8 bases. V lost 6 bases, J lost 4 bases, and 19 bases stayed unmatched. The V gene's germline CDR1 is LNHDA and CDR2 SQIVND (reference sequence). The CDR3 length is 18 residues.

This chain joins TRBV5-6 and TRBJ1-6; D not certain. V was shortened by 0 bases and J by 6 bases, with 7 bases between the two germline ends. Germline values: CDR1 SGHDT, CDR2 YYEEEE. This CDR3 comprises 14 residues. The CDR3 sequence: CASSLGKPNSPLHF. In nucleotides, the CDR3 is TGTGCCAGCAGCTTGGGCAAGCCTAATTCACCCCTCCACTTT. The complete variable domain, with remaining parts taken from reference TRBV5-6 and TRBJ1-6, reads DAGVTQSPTHLIKTRGQQVTLRCSPKSGHDTVSWYQQALGQGPQFIFQYYEEEERQRGNFPDRFSGHQFPNYSSELNVNALLLGDSALYLCASSLGKPNSPLHFGNGTRLTVT.

The CDR3 DNA follows: TGTGCCAGTAGTATAGGCGGCCAGAACACCGGGGAGCTGTTTTTT. It specifies CASSIGGQNTGELFF. The rearrangement joins TRBV19 to TRBJ2-2, with D unclear. V was cut by 1 base and J by 1 base, with 7 bases left in between. CDR1 is LNHDA and CDR2 is SQIVND in the germline V gene (reference sequence). The CDR3 sequence is 15 residues long. Together with reference TRBV19 and TRBJ2-2, the CDR3 gives the full variable domain: DGGITQSPKYLFRKEGQNVTLSCEQNLNHDAMYWYRQDPGQGLRLIYYSQIVNDFQKGDIAEGYSVSREKKESFPLTVTSAQKNPTAFYLCASSIGGQNTGELFFGEGSRLTVL.

The V call is TRBV6-2 or TRBV6-3, the J call TRBJ2-1; D might be TRBD2 (5 bases). V lost 0 bases, J lost 7 bases, and 22 bases lay in between. The CDR3 runs to 18 residues. CDR1 and CDR2 from the germline V gene are MNHEY and SVGEGT. The chain's CDR3 is CASSYSIIAFPKQNEQFF. The CDR3 nucleotides read TGTGCCAGCAGTTACTCGATAATAGCGTTTCCTAAGCAGAATGAGCAGTTCTTC.

J is TRBJ2-5 and V is TRBV24-1; the D gene is possibly TRBD2 (6 bases). The CDR3 has 14 residues. Germline lookup yields CDR1 KGHDR and CDR2 SFDVKD. The V end lost 2 bases, the J end lost 5 bases, and 11 bases lay between the germline ends. For the CDR3, the DNA is TGTGCCACCAGTGATTCGAGCGGGTGGGAGACCCAGTACTTC. It is translated as CATSDSSGWETQYF.